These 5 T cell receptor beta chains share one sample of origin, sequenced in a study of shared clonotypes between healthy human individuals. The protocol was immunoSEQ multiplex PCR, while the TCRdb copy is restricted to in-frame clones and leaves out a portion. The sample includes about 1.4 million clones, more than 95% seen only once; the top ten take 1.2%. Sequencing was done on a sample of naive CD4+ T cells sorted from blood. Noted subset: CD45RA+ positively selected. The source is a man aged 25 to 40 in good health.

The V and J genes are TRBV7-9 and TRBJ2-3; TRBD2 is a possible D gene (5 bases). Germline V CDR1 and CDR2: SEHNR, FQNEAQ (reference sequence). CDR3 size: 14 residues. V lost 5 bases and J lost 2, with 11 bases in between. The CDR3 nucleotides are TGTGCCAGCAGCCCAGGACTCCACACAGATACGCAGTATTTT. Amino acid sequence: CASSPGLHTDTQYF.

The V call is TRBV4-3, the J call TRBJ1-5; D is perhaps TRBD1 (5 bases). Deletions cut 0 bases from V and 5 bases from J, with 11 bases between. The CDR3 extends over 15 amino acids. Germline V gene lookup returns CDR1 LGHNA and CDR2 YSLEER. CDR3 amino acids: CASSQDLRGDQPQHF. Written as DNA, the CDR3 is TGCGCCAGCAGCCAAGATCTGAGGGGAGATCAGCCCCAGCATTTT.

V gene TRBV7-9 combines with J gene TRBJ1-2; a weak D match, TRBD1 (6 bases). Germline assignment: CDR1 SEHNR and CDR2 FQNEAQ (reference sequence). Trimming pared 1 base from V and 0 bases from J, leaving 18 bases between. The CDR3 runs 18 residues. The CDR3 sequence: CASSLDPLRQVANYGYTF. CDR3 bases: TGTGCCAGCAGCTTAGATCCCCTAAGACAGGTAGCTAACTATGGCTACACCTTC.

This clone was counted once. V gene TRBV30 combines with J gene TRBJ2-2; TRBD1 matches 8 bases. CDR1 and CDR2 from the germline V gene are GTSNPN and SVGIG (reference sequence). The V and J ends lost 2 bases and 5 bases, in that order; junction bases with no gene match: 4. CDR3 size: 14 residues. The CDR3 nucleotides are TGTGCCTGGAGTAGGACAGGGAGGACCGGGGAGCTGTTTTTT. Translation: CAWSRTGRTGELFF. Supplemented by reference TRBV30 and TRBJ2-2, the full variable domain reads SQTIHQWPATLVQPVGSPLSLECTVEGTSNPNLYWYRQAAGRGLQLLFYSVGIGQISSEVPQNLSASRPQDRQFILSSKKLLLSDSGFYLCAWSRTGRTGELFFGEGSRLTVL.

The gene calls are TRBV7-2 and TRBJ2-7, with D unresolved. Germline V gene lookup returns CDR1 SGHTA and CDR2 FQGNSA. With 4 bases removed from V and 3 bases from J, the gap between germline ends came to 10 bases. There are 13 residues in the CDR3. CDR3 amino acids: CASSYEPNYEQYF. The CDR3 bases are TGTGCCAGCAGCTATGAGCCCAACTACGAGCAGTACTTC.